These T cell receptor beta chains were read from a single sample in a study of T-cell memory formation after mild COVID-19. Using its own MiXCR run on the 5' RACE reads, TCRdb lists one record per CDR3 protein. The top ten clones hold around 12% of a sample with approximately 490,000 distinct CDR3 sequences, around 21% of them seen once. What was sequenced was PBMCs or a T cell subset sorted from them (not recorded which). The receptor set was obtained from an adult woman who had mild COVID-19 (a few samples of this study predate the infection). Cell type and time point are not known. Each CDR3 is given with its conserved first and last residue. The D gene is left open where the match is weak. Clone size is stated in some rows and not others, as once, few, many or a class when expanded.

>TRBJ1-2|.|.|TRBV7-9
TGTGCCAGCAGGATACGTCAAGAGAAGGGAAACTATGGCTACACCTTC
CASRIRQEKGNYGYTF
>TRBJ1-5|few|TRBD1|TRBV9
TGTGCCAGCAGCGCTGGACAGGCCAGCAATCAGCCCCAGCATTTT
CASSAGQASNQPQHF
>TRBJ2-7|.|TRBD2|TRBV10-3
TGTGCCATCGGGGGGGGAGCGGGGAAAAACTACGAGCAGTACTTC
CAIGGGAGKNYEQYF
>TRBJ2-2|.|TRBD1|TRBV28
TGTGCCAGCAGTAGACAGGGAAATGCCGGGGAGCTGTTTTTT
CASSRQGNAGELFF
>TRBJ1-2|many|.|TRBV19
TGTGCCAGTAGTTCGGACGGTTCCGGCTACACCTTC
CASSSDGSGYTF
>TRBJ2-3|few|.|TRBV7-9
TGTGCCAGCAGCCCAAGCGCGGGGGCCCGGGATACGCAGTATTTT
CASSPSAGARDTQYF
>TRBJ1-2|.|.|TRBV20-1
TGCAGTGCTTCGGACCCAGAGGGGGACTATGGCTACACCTTC
CSASDPEGDYGYTF
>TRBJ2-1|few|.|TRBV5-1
TGCGCCAGCAGTATCGGGGGAGCCGACAATGAGCAGTTCTTC
CASSIGGADNEQFF
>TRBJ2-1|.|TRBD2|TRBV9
TGTGCCAGCAGCGTTGAAGCGGGACTAGCCTACAATGAGCAGTTCTTC
CASSVEAGLAYNEQFF
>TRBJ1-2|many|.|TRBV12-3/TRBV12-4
TGTGCCAGCAGCCCGACAGGCGCTAACTATGGCTACACCTTC
CASSPTGANYGYTF
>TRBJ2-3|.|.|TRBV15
TGTGCCACCAGTCAGTCTGATACGCAGTATTTT
CATSQSDTQYF
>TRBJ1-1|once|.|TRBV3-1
TGTGCCAGCAGCCAATCCCTTCTGGGTATGGGCACTGAAGCTTTCTTT
CASSQSLLGMGTEAFF
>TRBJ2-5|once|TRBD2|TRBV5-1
TGCGCCAGCAGAGCGGGGGGAGACCAAGAGACCCAGTACTTC
CASRAGGDQETQYF
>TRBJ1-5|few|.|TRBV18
TGTGCCAGCTCACCTGGGGGTATTCCCAATCAGCCCCAGCATTTT
CASSPGGIPNQPQHF
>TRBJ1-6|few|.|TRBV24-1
TGTGCCACCCGGGCAGGGAAAGGTCGATCACCCCTCCACTTT
CATRAGKGRSPLHF
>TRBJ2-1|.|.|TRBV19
TGTGCCAGTAGTATCTTCGGCGGCGATGAGCAGTTCTTC
CASSIFGGDEQFF
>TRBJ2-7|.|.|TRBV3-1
TGTGCCAGCAGCCAAACTTGGGAGCAGTACTTC
CASSQTWEQYF
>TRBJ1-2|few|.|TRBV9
TGTGCCAGCAGCACCACCCTCCTGGGGACGGGCTACACCTTC
CASSTTLLGTGYTF
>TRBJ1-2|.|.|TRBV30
TGTGCCTGGACGGGACTCGGGACCGGGGGGTATGGCTACACCTTC
CAWTGLGTGGYGYTF
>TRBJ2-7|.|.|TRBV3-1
TGTGCCAGCAGCCAAGGGGCAGGGGACCAGCAGTACTTC
CASSQGAGDQQYF
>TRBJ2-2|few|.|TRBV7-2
TGTGCCAGCAGCTCAAGATGGGGCTTACTCACCGGGGAGCTGTTTTTT
CASSSRWGLLTGELFF
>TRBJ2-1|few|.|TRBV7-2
TGTGCCAGCAGCCGCACGGGAGTAGCTTACAATGAGCAGTTCTTC
CASSRTGVAYNEQFF
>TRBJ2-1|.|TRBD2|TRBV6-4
TGTGCCAGCAGTGAATCCACGAGCGGGAGTCTTAAGTTCTTC
CASSESTSGSLKFF
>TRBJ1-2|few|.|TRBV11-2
TGTGCCAGCAGCAAAGACATCCTAGCTAACTATGGCTACACCTTC
CASSKDILANYGYTF
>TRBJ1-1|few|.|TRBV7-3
TGTGCCAGCAGCAAGGACAGCCAAAACACTGAAGCTTTCTTT
CASSKDSQNTEAFF
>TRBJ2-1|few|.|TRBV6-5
TGTGCCAGCAGTTACAAACAGGGAGGCAATGAGCAGTTCTTC
CASSYKQGGNEQFF
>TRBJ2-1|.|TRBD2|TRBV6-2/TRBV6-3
TGTGCCAGCAGTTATCCCGGGAGGCACAATGAGCAGTTCTTC
CASSYPGRHNEQFF
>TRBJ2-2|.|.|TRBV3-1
TGTGCCAGCAGCCCCGGGCAACCCACCGGGGAGCTGTTTTTT
CASSPGQPTGELFF
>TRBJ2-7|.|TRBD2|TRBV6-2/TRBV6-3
TGTGCCAGCAGTTACCCCGGGAGGACTGGAGGGAACGAGCAGTACTTC
CASSYPGRTGGNEQYF
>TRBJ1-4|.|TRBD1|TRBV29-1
TGCAGCGTTGAACAGGGGGGAACTGAAAAACTGTTTTTT
CSVEQGGTEKLFF
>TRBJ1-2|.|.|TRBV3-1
TGTGCCAGCAGCCGGGACGCTGGCTACACCTTC
CASSRDAGYTF
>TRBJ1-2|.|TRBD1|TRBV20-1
TGCAGTGCTAGAGACAGGGGGCATGGCTACACCTTC
CSARDRGHGYTF
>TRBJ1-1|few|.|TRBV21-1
TGTGCCAGCAGCAAAGAAGACGGGGCTTTCTTT
CASSKEDGAFF
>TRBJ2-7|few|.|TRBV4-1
TGCGCCAGCAGCCAAACCGAGCGGGTCTCCTACGAGCAGTACTTC
CASSQTERVSYEQYF
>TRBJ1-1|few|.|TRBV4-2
TGTGCCAGCAGCCAAGTAAAGGGGCGGACTGAAGCTTTCTTT
CASSQVKGRTEAFF
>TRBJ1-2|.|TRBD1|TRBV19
TGTGCCAGTAGCCCGACAGGGAATAACTATGGCTACACCTTC
CASSPTGNNYGYTF
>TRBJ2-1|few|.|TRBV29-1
TGCAGCGTTGAGGCGGAGGAAACCTACAATGAGCAGTTCTTC
CSVEAEETYNEQFF
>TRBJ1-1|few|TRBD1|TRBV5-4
TGTGCCAGCAGTCCAGGGGGCAATGTGGCTTTCTTT
CASSPGGNVAFF